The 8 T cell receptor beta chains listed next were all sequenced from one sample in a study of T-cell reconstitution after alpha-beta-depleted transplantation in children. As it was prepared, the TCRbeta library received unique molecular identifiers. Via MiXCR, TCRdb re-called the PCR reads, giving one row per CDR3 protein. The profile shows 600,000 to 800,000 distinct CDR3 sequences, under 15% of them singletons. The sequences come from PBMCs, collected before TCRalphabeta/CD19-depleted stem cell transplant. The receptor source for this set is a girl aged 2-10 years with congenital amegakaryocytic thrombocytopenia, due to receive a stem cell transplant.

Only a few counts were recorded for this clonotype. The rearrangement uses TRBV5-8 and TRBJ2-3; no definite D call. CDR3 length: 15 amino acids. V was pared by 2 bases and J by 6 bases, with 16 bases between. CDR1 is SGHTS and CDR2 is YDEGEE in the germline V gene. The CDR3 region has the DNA TGTGCCAGCAGCTTAGGACCGAAGATGATTGATACGCAGTATTTT. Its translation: CASSLGPKMIDTQYF.

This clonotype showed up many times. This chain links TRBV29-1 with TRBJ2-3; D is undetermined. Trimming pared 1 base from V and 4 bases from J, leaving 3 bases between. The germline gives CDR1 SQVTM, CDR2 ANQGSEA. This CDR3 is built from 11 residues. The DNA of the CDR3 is TGCAGCGTTGAAGCGTCAGATACGCAGTATTTT. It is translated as CSVEASDTQYF.

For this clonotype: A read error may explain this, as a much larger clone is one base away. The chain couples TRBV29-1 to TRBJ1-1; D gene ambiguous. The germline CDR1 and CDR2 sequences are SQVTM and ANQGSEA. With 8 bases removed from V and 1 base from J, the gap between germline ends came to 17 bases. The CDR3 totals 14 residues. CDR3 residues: CSFSGTLQNTEAFF. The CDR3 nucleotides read TGCAGCTTTTCTGGCACACTTCAGAACACTGAAGCTTTCTTT.

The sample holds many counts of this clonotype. Here the CDR3 reads CAVTGGNEQYF. CDR3 DNA: TGTGCCGTTACAGGAGGGAACGAGCAGTACTTC. V is TRBV10-3 and J is TRBJ2-7; D might be TRBD2 (6 bases). This CDR3 comprises 11 residues. Germline V CDR1 and CDR2: ENHRY, SYGVKD. Trimming removed 11 bases at V and 5 bases at J, with 13 bases between.

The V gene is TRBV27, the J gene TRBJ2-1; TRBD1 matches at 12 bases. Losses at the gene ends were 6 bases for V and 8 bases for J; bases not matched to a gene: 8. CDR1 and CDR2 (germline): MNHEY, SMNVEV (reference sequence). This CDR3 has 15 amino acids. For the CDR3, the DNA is TGTGCCAGCAGCGACGGGACAGGGGGCGTCCATGAGCAGTTCTTC. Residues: CASSDGTGGVHEQFF.

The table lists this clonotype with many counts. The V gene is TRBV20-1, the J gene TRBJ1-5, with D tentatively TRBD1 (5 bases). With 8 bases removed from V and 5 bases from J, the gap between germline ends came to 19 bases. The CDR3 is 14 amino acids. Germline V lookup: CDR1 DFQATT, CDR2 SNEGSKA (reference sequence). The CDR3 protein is CSTNGDPPYQPQHF. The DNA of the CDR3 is TGCAGTACAAACGGGGACCCCCCCTATCAGCCCCAGCATTTT.

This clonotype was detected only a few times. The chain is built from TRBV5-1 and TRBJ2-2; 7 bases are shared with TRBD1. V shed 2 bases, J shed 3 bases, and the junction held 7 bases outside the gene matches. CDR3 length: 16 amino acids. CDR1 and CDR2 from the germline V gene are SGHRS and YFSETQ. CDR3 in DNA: TGCGCCAGCAGCTTCTTAGGGGGCGCTGACACCGGGGAGCTGTTTTTT. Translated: CASSFLGGADTGELFF.

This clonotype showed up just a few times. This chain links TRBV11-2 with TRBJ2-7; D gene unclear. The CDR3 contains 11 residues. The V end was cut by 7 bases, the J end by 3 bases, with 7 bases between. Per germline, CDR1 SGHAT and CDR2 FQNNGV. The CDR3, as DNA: TGTGCCAGCACCGGTGACTACGAGCAGTACTTC. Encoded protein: CASTGDYEQYF.